The present entry profiles one TCR beta chain with its context. Antigen specificity is unknown. The data are from a study of T-cell memory formation after mild COVID-19. Points from the study as a whole: A second wave expanding day 15 to 37 was CD4+-biased; contracting clones were balanced.

MiXCR was run by TCRdb on the 5' RACE reads, yielding one entry per CDR3 protein. The sample lists more than 400,000 distinct CDR3 sequences; around a sixth were seen once. From germline, CDR1 is DFQATT and CDR2 SNEGSKA (reference sequence). This CDR3 contains 14 residues. V was pared by 3 bases and J by 6 bases, with 17 bases between. The chain links TRBV20-1 to TRBJ1-1; possibly TRBD1 for D (5 bases). The clonotype originates from an adult woman who had mild COVID-19 (a few samples of this study predate the infection). Cell type and time point are not known. Sequencing was carried out using PBMCs or a T cell subset sorted from them (not recorded which). The CDR3 DNA reads as TGCAGTGCTAGGAGGGACGGGATATGGCCTGAAGCTTTCTTT. It specifies CSARRDGIWPEAFF.